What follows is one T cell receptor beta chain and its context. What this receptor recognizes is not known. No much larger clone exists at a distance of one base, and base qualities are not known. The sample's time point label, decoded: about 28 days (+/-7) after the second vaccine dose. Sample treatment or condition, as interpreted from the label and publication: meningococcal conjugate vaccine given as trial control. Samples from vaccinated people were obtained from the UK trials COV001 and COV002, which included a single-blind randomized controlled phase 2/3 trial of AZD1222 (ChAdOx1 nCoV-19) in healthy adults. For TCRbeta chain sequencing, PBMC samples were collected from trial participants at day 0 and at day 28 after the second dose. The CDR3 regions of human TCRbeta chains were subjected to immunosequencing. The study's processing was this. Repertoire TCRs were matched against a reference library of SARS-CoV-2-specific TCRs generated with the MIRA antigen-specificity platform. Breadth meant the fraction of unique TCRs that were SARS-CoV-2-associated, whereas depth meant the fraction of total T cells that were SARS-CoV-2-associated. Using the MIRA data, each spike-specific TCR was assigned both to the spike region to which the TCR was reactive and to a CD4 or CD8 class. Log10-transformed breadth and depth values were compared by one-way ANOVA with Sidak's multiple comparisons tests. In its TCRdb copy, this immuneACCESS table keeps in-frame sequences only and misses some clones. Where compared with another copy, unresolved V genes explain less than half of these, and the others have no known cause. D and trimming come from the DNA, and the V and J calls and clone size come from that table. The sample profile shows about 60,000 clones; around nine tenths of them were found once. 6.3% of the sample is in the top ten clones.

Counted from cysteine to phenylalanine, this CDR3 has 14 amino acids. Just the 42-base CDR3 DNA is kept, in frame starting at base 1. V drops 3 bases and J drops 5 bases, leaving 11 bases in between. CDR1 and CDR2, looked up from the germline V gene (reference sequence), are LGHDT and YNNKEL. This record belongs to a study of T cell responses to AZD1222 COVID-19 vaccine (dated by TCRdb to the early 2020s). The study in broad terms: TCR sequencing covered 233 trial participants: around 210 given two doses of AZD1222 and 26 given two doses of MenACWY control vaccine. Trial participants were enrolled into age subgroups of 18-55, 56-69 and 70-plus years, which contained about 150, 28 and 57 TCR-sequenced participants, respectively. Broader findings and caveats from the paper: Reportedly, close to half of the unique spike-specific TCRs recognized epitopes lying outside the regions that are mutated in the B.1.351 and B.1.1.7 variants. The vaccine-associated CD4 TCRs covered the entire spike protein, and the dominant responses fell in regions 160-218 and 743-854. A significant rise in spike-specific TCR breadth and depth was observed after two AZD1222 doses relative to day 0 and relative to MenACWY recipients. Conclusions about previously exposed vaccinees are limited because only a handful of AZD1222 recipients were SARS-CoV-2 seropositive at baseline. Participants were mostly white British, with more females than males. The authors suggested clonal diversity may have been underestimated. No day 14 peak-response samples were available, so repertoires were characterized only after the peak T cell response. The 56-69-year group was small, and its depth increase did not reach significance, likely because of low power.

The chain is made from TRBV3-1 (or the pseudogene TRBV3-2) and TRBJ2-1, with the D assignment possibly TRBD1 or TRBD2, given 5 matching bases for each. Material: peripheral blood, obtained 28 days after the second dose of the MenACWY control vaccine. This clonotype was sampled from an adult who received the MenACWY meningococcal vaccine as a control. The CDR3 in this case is CASSQWDGNNEQFF. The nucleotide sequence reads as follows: TGTGCCAGCAGCCAGTGGGACGGGAACAATGAGCAGTTCTTC.